This TCR beta chain was profiled in a study of blood T cells in healthy people across ages. Study results and caveats: Among T cells, TCR beta diversity per million cells dropped roughly linearly as age rose.

To note about this clonotype: Its target is unknown.

Every participating donor contributed about 10 milliliters of peripheral blood through a draw. Alongside a J-beta primer mix, a sample-barcoded 5' primer served in a second PCR lasting about 7 to 11 cycles. Unique molecular identifiers of 12 random nucleotides labeled each cDNA. TCRdb reprocessed the 5' RACE reads via MiXCR and lists one record per CDR3 protein. The sample has around 1.5 million distinct CDR3 sequences, approximately 59% seen once. The CDR3 is 13 amino acids. Trimming stripped 11 bases from V and 0 bases from J, with 14 bases between. Germline loops: CDR1 MRHNA, CDR2 SNTAGT. Material: blood. The TCR originated in a man younger than 35 in good health. The rearrangement links TRBV6-4 to TRBJ2-7; D could derive from TRBD1 or TRBD2 (5 bases each). CDR3 protein: CARSGGLSYEQYF. The CDR3 DNA sequence: TGTGCCCGTTCTGGGGGTCTCTCCTACGAGCAGTACTTC.